These 14 T cell receptor beta chains were all obtained from the same sample, sequenced in a study of shared clonotypes between healthy human individuals. The data were produced by immunoSEQ multiplex PCR, yet TCRdb's version contains in-frame clones alone and is incomplete. The table records 600,000 to 750,000 clones, 55% to 80% of them present only once. Sequencing used memory CD4+ T cells sorted from blood. The subset here: CD45RA-negative fraction. The receptor set was obtained from a woman in her thirties in good health.

Turning to this clone: The same CDR3 also results from other DNA sequences found in this sample. This chain uses TRBV28 with TRBJ2-1; D may be TRBD2 (7 bases). CDR3 length equals 13 residues. The germline V and J ends were trimmed by 6 bases and 5 bases, with 11 bases remaining between them. In germline, CDR1 is MDHEN, CDR2 SYDVKM. The CDR3 DNA is TGTGCCAGCAGCCGGGGGGCGGACAATGAGCAGTTCTTC. It yields the protein CASSRGADNEQFF.

The chain joins TRBV4-2 to TRBJ2-3; 13 bases match TRBD2. The CDR3 contains 16 residues. V shed 3 bases and J 3 bases; nucleotides not matched to a gene: 3. Germline-derived CDR1 and CDR2 are LGHNA and YNFKEQ. The CDR3 sequence: CASSQRTSGSTDTQYF. The CDR3 bases are TGTGCCAGCAGCCAGAGGACTAGCGGGAGTACAGATACGCAGTATTTT.

This chain joins TRBV9 and TRBJ2-5, with TRBD2 identical over 8 bases. CDR1 is SGDLS and CDR2 is YYNGEE in the germline V gene. The CDR3 totals 13 residues. J lost 5 bases, V lost 1 base, and 1 base had no gene match. Written as DNA, the CDR3 is TGTGCCAGCAGCGTAAAGCGGGGGGAGACCCAGTACTTC. It translates to CASSVKRGETQYF.

Comment on this clone: This sample includes further DNA sequences coding for the same CDR3. This rearrangement joins TRBV4-1 to TRBJ1-2; the D gene is possibly TRBD1 (5 bases). The CDR3 is 15 residues long. From germline, CDR1 is MGHRA and CDR2 YSYEKL. V lost 1 base and J lost 4, with 13 bases in between. DNA of the CDR3: TGCGCCAGCAGCCAAGCTTTAGGGGTTGGCTATGGCTACACCTTC. Amino acid sequence: CASSQALGVGYGYTF.

This clone was detected only once. V and J are TRBV5-1 and TRBJ2-3; D possibly corresponds to TRBD2 (6 bases). The CDR3 covers 17 residues. Trimming shortened V by 4 bases and J by 5 bases, and 23 bases separated the two germline ends. Germline values: CDR1 SGHRS, CDR2 YFSETQ. CDR3 residues: CASSAGWVGSGRDTQYF. CDR3 nucleotides: TGCGCCAGCAGCGCCGGTTGGGTCGGGAGTGGGAGAGATACGCAGTATTTT. The full variable domain, in which reference TRBV5-1 and TRBJ2-3 provide the parts outside the CDR3, is KAGVTQTPRYLIKTRGQQVTLSCSPISGHRSVSWYQQTPGQGLQFLFEYFSETQRNKGNFPGRFSGRQFSNSRSEMNVSTLELGDSALYLCASSAGWVGSGRDTQYFGPGTRLTVL.

As DNA, the CDR3 is TGTGCCAGCTCACCCGACTATGGCTACACCTTC. This translates into CASSPDYGYTF. J is TRBJ1-2 and V is TRBV18; unclear D gene. Between the trimmed V and J ends, which lost 3 bases and 3 bases, there was a span of 2 bases. CDR3 length equals 11 residues. Germline CDR1 KGHSH, CDR2 LQKENI.

The V gene is TRBV5-1, the J gene TRBJ2-2; D tentatively fits TRBD1 or TRBD2 (5 bases each). Deletions cut 10 bases from V and 6 bases from J, with 10 bases between. The CDR3 has 11 amino acids. Per the germline V gene, CDR1 is SGHRS and CDR2 is YFSETQ. CDR3 protein: CAGTGAGELFF. CDR3 bases: TGCGCCGGGACCGGCGCCGGGGAGCTGTTTTTT.

The chain uses TRBV2 and TRBJ2-1; D uncertain. CDR1 is SNHLY, CDR2 FYNNEI, per germline. V lost 2 bases and J lost 10, with 18 bases in between. This CDR3 contains 15 residues. CDR3 amino acids: CASSERWDVGQEQFF. CDR3 nucleotides: TGTGCCAGCAGTGAAAGATGGGATGTCGGCCAGGAGCAGTTCTTC.

V is TRBV10-2 and J is TRBJ2-3; D is perhaps TRBD2 (6 bases). This CDR3 is 15 amino acids long. Germline V CDR1 and CDR2: WSHSY, SAAADI. V lost 6 bases to trimming and J lost 1 base, with 14 bases between them. CDR3 nucleotides: TGCGCCAGCAGCGACCGCGGGGTGGGCACAGATACGCAGTATTTT. Its translation is CASSDRGVGTDTQYF.

V is TRBV14 and J is TRBJ2-5; 10 bases match TRBD1. The CDR3 extends over 17 amino acids. The V gene's germline CDR1 is SGHDN and CDR2 FVKESK. V dropped 4 bases and J dropped 6; count of bases not matched to a gene: 14. The CDR3 nucleotides are TGTGCCAGCAGCCCCCGGACAGGGGGTAGTGAGTGGAAGACCCAGTACTTC. Protein sequence: CASSPRTGGSEWKTQYF. Using reference TRBV14 and TRBJ2-5 for the parts outside the CDR3, the full variable domain is EAGVTQFPSHSVIEKGQTVTLRCDPISGHDNLYWYRRVMGKEIKFLLHFVKESKQDESGMPNNRFLAERTGGTYSTLKVQPAELEDSGVYFCASSPRTGGSEWKTQYFGPGTRLLVL.

V gene TRBV6-1 combines with J gene TRBJ2-1, with TRBD2 matching over 10 bases. V lost 7 bases, J lost 6 bases, and 9 bases stayed unmatched. The CDR3 length is 15 residues. Germline-derived CDR1 and CDR2 are MNHNS and SASEGT. The DNA of the CDR3 is TGTGCCAGCACCAAAAGCGGGAGGGCCGTCAATGAGCAGTTCTTC. It encodes CASTKSGRAVNEQFF.

The sample holds one count of this clone. The chain uses TRBV9 and TRBJ2-1; D perhaps matches TRBD2 (6 bases). The CDR3 contains 15 residues. The V and J ends lost 4 bases and 0 bases respectively, with 11 bases between them. Germline V lookup: CDR1 SGDLS, CDR2 YYNGEE. The CDR3: CASSMAGNSYNEQFF. CDR3 DNA sequence: TGTGCCAGCAGCATGGCGGGAAACTCCTACAATGAGCAGTTCTTC.

This clone was detected once. This chain uses TRBV7-9 with TRBJ2-7; D perhaps matches TRBD2 (6 bases). V lost 7 bases and J 3 bases, leaving 19 bases between the germline ends. The CDR3 is made up of 15 amino acids. Per germline, CDR1 SEHNR and CDR2 FQNEAQ (reference sequence). Here the CDR3 reads CASTTPRWGDYEQYF. The CDR3 bases are TGTGCCAGCACTACCCCGCGGTGGGGGGACTACGAGCAGTACTTC.

The gene calls are TRBV19 and TRBJ2-7, with 7 bases matching TRBD1. The CDR3 is 14 residues long. V was clipped by 1 base and J by 6 bases; unmatched bases: 6. From germline, CDR1 is LNHDA and CDR2 SQIVND (reference sequence). This chain's CDR3 is CASSIGGQFTEQYF. Written as DNA, the CDR3 is TGTGCCAGTAGTATAGGGGGACAGTTCACCGAGCAGTACTTC.